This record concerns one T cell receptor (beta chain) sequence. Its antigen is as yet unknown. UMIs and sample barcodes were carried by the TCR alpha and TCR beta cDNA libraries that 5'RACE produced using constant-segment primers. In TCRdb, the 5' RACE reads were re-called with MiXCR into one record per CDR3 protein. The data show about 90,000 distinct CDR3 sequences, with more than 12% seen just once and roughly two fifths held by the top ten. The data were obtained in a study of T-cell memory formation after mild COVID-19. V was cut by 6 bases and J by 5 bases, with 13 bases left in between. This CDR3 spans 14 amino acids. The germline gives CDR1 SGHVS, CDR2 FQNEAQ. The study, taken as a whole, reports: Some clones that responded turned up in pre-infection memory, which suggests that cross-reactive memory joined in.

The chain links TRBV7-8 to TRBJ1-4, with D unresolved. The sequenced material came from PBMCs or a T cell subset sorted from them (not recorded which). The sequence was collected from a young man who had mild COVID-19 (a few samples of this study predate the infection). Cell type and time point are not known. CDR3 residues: CASSSIDSNEKLFF. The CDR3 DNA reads TGTGCCAGCAGTTCCATCGACTCCAATGAAAAACTGTTTTTT.